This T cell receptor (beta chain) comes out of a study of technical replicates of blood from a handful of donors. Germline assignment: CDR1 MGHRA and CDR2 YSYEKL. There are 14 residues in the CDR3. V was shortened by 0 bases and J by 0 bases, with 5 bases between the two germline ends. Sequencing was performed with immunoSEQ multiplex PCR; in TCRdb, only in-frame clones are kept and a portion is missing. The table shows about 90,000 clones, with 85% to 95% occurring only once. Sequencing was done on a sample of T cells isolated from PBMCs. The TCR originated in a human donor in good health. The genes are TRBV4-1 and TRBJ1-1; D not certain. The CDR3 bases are TGCGCCAGCAGCCAAGACCACATGAACACTGAAGCTTTCTTT. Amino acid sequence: CASSQDHMNTEAFF.